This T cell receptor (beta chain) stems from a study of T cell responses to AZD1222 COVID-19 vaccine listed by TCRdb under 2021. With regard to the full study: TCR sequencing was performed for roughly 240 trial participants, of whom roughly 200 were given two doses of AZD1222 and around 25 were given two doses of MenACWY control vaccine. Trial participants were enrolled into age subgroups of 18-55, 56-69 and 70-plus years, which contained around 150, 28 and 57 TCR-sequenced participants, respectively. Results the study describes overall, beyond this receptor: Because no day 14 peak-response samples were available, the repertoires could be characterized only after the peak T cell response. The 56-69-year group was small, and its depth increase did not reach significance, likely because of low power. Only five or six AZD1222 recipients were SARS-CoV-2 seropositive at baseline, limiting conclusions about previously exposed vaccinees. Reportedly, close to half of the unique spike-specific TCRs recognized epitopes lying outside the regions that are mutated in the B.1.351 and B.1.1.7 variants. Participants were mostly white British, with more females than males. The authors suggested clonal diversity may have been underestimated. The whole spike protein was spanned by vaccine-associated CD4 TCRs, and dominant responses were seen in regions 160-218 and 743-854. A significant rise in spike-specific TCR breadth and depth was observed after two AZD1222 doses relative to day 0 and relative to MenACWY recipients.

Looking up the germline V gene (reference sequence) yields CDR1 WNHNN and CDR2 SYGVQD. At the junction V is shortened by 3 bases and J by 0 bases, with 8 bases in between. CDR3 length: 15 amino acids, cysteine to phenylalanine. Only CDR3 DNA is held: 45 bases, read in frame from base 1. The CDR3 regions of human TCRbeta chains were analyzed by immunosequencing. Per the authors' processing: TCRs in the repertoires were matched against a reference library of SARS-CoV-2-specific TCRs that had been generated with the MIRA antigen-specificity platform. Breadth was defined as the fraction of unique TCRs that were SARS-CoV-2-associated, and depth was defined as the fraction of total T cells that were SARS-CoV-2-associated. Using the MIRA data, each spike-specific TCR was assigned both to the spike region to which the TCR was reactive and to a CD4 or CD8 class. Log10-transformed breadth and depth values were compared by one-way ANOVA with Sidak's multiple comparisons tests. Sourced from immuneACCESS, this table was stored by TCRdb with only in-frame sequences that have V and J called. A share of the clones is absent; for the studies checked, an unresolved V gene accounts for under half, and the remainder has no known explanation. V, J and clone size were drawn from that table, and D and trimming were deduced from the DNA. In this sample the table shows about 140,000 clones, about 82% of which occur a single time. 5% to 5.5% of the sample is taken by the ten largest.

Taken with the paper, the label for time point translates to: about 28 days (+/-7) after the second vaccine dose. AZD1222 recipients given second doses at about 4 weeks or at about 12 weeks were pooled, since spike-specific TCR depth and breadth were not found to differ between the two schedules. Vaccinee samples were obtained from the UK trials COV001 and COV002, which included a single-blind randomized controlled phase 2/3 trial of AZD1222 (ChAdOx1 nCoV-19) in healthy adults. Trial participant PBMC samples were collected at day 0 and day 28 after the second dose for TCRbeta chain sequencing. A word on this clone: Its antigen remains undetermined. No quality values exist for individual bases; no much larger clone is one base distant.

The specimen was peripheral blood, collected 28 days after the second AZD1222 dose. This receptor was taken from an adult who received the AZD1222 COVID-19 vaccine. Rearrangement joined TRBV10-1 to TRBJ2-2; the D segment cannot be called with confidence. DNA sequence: TGCGCCAGCAGTGAATCTAGTGCGAACACCGGGGAGCTGTTTTTT. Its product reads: CASSESSANTGELFF.